The 24 T cell receptor beta chains in this list originate from one sample, sequenced in a study of blood T cell repertoires in COVID-19. Libraries were prepared by immunoSEQ multiplex PCR; TCRdb keeps only in-frame clonotypes and omits some of them. Among over 250,000 clones, 85% were seen once, and the ten largest hold around 5.5%. The sample was peripheral blood. Receptors originate from a man aged 50 to 59 with active or convalescent COVID-19.

The J gene is TRBJ1-1, the V gene TRBV7-2; 10 bases are shared with TRBD1. The CDR3 is 15 amino acids. From germline, CDR1 is SGHTA and CDR2 FQGNSA. V was pared by 8 bases and J by 9 bases, with 15 bases of the junction left unmatched. This CDR3 is CASEAGTGAGSQAFF. In nucleotides, the CDR3 is TGTGCCAGCGAGGCCGGGACAGGGGCCGGGAGTCAAGCTTTCTTT.

This clone has only a few counts. This chain connects TRBV29-1 to TRBJ1-2, with D perhaps TRBD1 (6 bases). Germline V gene lookup returns CDR1 SQVTM and CDR2 ANQGSEA. This CDR3 has 13 amino acids. V shed 6 bases and J shed 8 bases, with 19 bases lying between them. The DNA for the CDR3 is TGCAGCGTCTGGGACACCAGAGTCAGGGGCTACACCTTC. This codes for CSVWDTRVRGYTF.

V gene TRBV5-1 combines with J gene TRBJ2-1; a weak D match, TRBD2 (7 bases). There are 17 residues in the CDR3. With 0 bases removed from V and 8 bases from J, the gap between germline ends came to 21 bases. Germline assignment: CDR1 SGHRS and CDR2 YFSETQ. The chain's CDR3 is CASSLASGGGLGYEQFF. For the CDR3, the DNA is TGCGCCAGCAGCTTGGCCTCTGGCGGGGGCCTAGGGTATGAGCAGTTCTTC.

This sequence joins TRBV28 and TRBJ2-7, with 11 nucleotides matching TRBD2. Germline V CDR1 and CDR2: MDHEN, SYDVKM. This CDR3 has 15 amino acids. V gave up 5 bases and J gave up 0 bases; unmatched junction bases: 3. The CDR3 is CASSISGRASYEQYF. The DNA of the CDR3 is TGTGCCAGCAGTATTAGCGGGAGGGCCTCCTACGAGCAGTACTTC.

The rearrangement links TRBV5-6 to TRBJ1-2, with 10 bases matching TRBD1. V lost 4 bases and J lost 5; bases outside the gene matches: 11. From germline, CDR1 is SGHDT and CDR2 YYEEEE. This CDR3 region has 16 residues. In DNA form, the CDR3 reads TGTGCCAGCAGCCCCGGGACAGGGGTCGTTTCTTATGGCTACACCTTC. It codes for CASSPGTGVVSYGYTF. The full variable domain, its missing parts supplied by reference TRBV5-6 and TRBJ1-2, is DAGVTQSPTHLIKTRGQQVTLRCSPKSGHDTVSWYQQALGQGPQFIFQYYEEEERQRGNFPDRFSGHQFPNYSSELNVNALLLGDSALYLCASSPGTGVVSYGYTFGSGTRLTVV.

V and J are TRBV28 and TRBJ2-7, with D possibly being TRBD1 (5 bases). The CDR3 has 14 residues. V was clipped by 5 bases and J by 3 bases, with 14 bases between them. Looked up from germline, CDR1 is MDHEN and CDR2 is SYDVKM. The CDR3 spells CASSAPRVRYEQYF. In DNA, the CDR3 is TGTGCCAGCAGTGCGCCCAGGGTACGCTACGAGCAGTACTTC.

The rearrangement uses TRBV28 and TRBJ1-4, with unresolved D. Germline V gives CDR1 MDHEN, CDR2 SYDVKM. The CDR3 contains 12 residues. V shed 7 bases and J shed 0 bases, with 3 bases lying between them. The CDR3, as DNA: TGTGCCAGCACCACAACTAATGAAAAACTGTTTTTT. Translation: CASTTTNEKLFF.

Only a few counts were recorded for this clone. The rearrangement uses TRBV19 and TRBJ1-5, with D possibly being TRBD1 (5 bases). V gave up 3 bases and J gave up 7 bases, with 13 bases separating them. The germline CDR1 and CDR2 sequences are LNHDA and SQIVND (reference sequence). The CDR3 loop spans 14 amino acids. Written as DNA, the CDR3 is TGTGCCAGTAGTATTTGGTCAGGGCACCAGCCCCAGCATTTT. Its translation is CASSIWSGHQPQHF.

CDR3 amino acids: CASSIGPGQGTYEQYF. CDR3 in DNA: TGTGCCAGTAGTATTGGCCCGGGACAGGGAACCTACGAGCAGTACTTC. The chain recombines TRBV19 with TRBJ2-7, with 9 bases aligning to TRBD1. Germline-derived CDR1 and CDR2 are LNHDA and SQIVND (reference sequence). The V gene end was trimmed by 3 bases and the J gene end by 2 bases; junction bases not matched to a gene: 8. The CDR3 length is 16 residues.

This clone was found once. The chain employs TRBV6-5 and TRBJ1-5; D possibly corresponds to TRBD1 (6 bases). The CDR3 loop spans 13 amino acids. Trimming removed 8 bases at V and 1 base at J, with 9 bases between. Looked up from germline, CDR1 is MNHEY and CDR2 is SVGAGI. In DNA, the CDR3 is TGTGCCAGCGCAGGGGAAAGCAATCAGCCCCAGCATTTT. It codes for CASAGESNQPQHF.

This chain joins TRBV5-1 and TRBJ1-1, with TRBD1 identical over 9 bases. CDR1 and CDR2 from the germline V gene are SGHRS and YFSETQ. Trimming at V came to 3 bases and at J to 11 bases, leaving 8 bases not matched to a gene. The CDR3 loop spans 13 amino acids. The DNA of the CDR3 is TGCGCCAGCAGCTCCGGGACAGGGCTTAAGGCTTTCTTT. Residues: CASSSGTGLKAFF.

About this clone: The sample has other DNA sequences that encode this CDR3 too. The chain is built from TRBV4-1 and TRBJ1-5, with 8 positions matching TRBD1. J gave up 4 bases and V 6 bases, and 11 bases lay outside the gene matches. The germline V gene encodes CDR1 MGHRA and CDR2 YSYEKL. The CDR3 runs 16 residues. The CDR3: CASSHIGQGQNQPQHF. The CDR3 DNA reads TGCGCCAGCAGTCATATAGGACAGGGCCAAAATCAGCCCCAGCATTTT.

The chain carries TRBV4-1 and TRBJ2-1; 9 nucleotides agree with TRBD1. CDR3 length: 15 amino acids. V was clipped by 1 base and J by 3 bases; unmatched bases: 1. Germline V gives CDR1 MGHRA, CDR2 YSYEKL. CDR3 nucleotides: TGCGCCAGCAGCCAAGGGGACAGGGACTACAATGAGCAGTTCTTC. Protein product: CASSQGDRDYNEQFF.

V and J are TRBV7-2 and TRBJ1-5, with 7 bases aligning to TRBD1. Trimming at V came to 5 bases and at J to 5 bases, leaving 9 bases not matched to a gene. The CDR3 length is 15 residues. CDR1 and CDR2 from the germline V gene are SGHTA and FQGNSA. CDR3 nucleotides: TGTGCCAGCAGCCCCTGGGCAGGGGGACATCAGCCCCAGCATTTT. It is translated as CASSPWAGGHQPQHF. The variable domain in full, completed from reference TRBV7-2 and TRBJ1-5, reads GAGVSQSPSNKVTEKGKDVELRCDPISGHTALYWYRQSLGQGLEFLIYFQGNSAPDKSGLPSDRFSAERTGGSVSTLTIQRTQQEDSAVYLCASSPWAGGHQPQHFGDGTRLSIL.

This clone was seen a few times. The chain carries TRBV5-1 and TRBJ2-7; D is possibly TRBD1 (5 bases). Trimming removed 4 bases at V and 6 bases at J, with 20 bases between. The CDR3 length is 15 residues. Germline CDR1 and CDR2: SGHRS and YFSETQ. CDR3 sequence: CASSEDPGLVGEQYF. CDR3 nucleotides: TGCGCCAGCAGCGAAGACCCAGGGCTCGTGGGCGAGCAGTACTTC. The whole variable domain, remainder taken from reference TRBV5-1 and TRBJ2-7, is KAGVTQTPRYLIKTRGQQVTLSCSPISGHRSVSWYQQTPGQGLQFLFEYFSETQRNKGNFPGRFSGRQFSNSRSEMNVSTLELGDSALYLCASSEDPGLVGEQYFGPGTRLTVT.

This clone was observed a single time. The V gene is TRBV7-2, the J gene TRBJ2-3; TRBD2 is a possible D gene (6 bases). CDR1 and CDR2 (germline): SGHTA, FQGNSA. Between the trimmed V and J ends, which lost 2 bases and 5 bases, there was a span of 11 bases. The CDR3 has 14 residues. The CDR3 reads CASSLRESKDTQYF. The CDR3 DNA is TGTGCCAGCAGCTTACGGGAGAGTAAAGATACGCAGTATTTT.

The V call is TRBV4-1, the J call TRBJ1-2, with TRBD1 matching over 7 bases. Looked up from germline, CDR1 is MGHRA and CDR2 is YSYEKL. With 4 bases clipped from V and 0 bases from J, the junction kept 8 bases outside the gene matches. The CDR3 totals 16 residues. The DNA of the CDR3 is TGCGCCAGCAGCCCACAGGGGATTCTTACTAACTATGGCTACACCTTC. Encoded protein: CASSPQGILTNYGYTF.

The gene calls are TRBV7-2 and TRBJ2-5; D is perhaps TRBD1 (6 bases). The CDR3 totals 13 residues. Deletions cut 7 bases from V and 5 bases from J, with 14 bases between. Germline CDR1 is SGHTA and CDR2 is FQGNSA. The CDR3 DNA reads as TGTGCCAGCATGAAGGGGGACGGGGAGACCCAGTACTTC. Amino acids: CASMKGDGETQYF.

The V and J genes are TRBV5-1 and TRBJ2-6, with TRBD1 matching over 7 bases. V gave up 4 bases and J gave up 0 bases; unmatched junction bases: 7. The CDR3 is 17 amino acids. Per the germline V gene, CDR1 is SGHRS and CDR2 is YFSETQ. The CDR3 loop is CASSPRQGSSGANVLTF. The CDR3 DNA is TGCGCCAGCAGCCCCCGACAGGGAAGCTCTGGGGCCAACGTCCTGACTTTC.

The chain links TRBV12-5 to TRBJ2-6, with D unresolved. CDR1 LGHNT and CDR2 FRNRAP come from the germline V gene. The CDR3 is 13 amino acids. Trimming shortened V by 6 bases and J by 0 bases, and 3 bases separated the two germline ends. This CDR3 reads CASGSSGANVLTF. The CDR3 DNA follows: TGTGCTAGTGGGAGCTCTGGGGCCAACGTCCTGACTTTC.

The V and J genes are TRBV6-2 or TRBV6-3 and TRBJ2-2, with 9 bases fitting TRBD1. Losses at the gene ends were 0 bases for V and 5 bases for J; bases not matched to a gene: 4. Germline V gives CDR1 MNHEY, CDR2 SVGEGT. This CDR3 comprises 16 residues. The CDR3 loop reads CASSYSGTGRTGELFF. CDR3 in DNA: TGTGCCAGCAGTTACTCCGGGACAGGGAGAACCGGGGAGCTGTTTTTT.

The J gene is TRBJ2-2, the V gene TRBV2; 8 bases line up with TRBD1. The CDR3 covers 15 residues. CDR1 and CDR2 from the germline V gene are SNHLY and FYNNEI. The CDR3 reads CAGQGSGRTTGELFF. The CDR3 DNA is TGTGCTGGACAGGGTTCAGGCCGGACCACCGGGGAGCTGTTTTTT. Filled out from reference TRBV2 and TRBJ2-2, the complete variable domain reads EPEVTQTPSHQVTQMGQEVILRCVPISNHLYFYWYRQILGQKVEFLVSFYNNEISEKSEIFDDQFSVERPDGSNFTLKIRSTKLEDSAMYFCAGQGSGRTTGELFFGEGSRLTVL.

The V and J genes are TRBV5-8 and TRBJ2-4; 10 positions match TRBD2. J was trimmed by 6 bases and V by 4 bases; bases with no gene match: 4. CDR3 length: 14 amino acids. CDR1 and CDR2 from the germline V gene are SGHTS and YDEGEE. The CDR3 sequence: CASSPGLAVNIQYF. In DNA form, the CDR3 reads TGTGCCAGCAGCCCAGGACTAGCGGTAAACATTCAGTACTTC.

The V call is TRBV15, the J call TRBJ1-1, with D perhaps TRBD1 (5 bases). V lost 2 bases and J 5 bases, leaving 12 bases between the germline ends. The CDR3 consists of 14 residues. The germline V gene encodes CDR1 LNHNV and CDR2 YYDKDF (reference sequence). The CDR3 region is CATSRTGFGTEAFF. CDR3 in DNA: TGTGCCACCAGCAGAACAGGCTTCGGGACTGAAGCTTTCTTT.